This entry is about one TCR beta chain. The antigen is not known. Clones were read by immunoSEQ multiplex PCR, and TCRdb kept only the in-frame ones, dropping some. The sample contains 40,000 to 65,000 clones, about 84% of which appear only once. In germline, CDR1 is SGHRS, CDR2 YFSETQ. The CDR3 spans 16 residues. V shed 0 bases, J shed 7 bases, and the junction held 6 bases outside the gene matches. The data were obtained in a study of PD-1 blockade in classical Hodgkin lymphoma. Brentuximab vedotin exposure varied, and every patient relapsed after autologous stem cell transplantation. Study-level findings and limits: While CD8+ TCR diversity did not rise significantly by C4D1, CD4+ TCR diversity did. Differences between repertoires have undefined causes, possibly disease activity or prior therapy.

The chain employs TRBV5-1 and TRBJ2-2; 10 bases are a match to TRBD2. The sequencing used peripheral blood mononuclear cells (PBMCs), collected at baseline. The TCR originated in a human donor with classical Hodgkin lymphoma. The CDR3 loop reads CASSLGAGGPNGELFF. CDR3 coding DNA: TGCGCCAGCAGCTTGGGAGCGGGAGGGCCGAACGGGGAGCTGTTTTTT. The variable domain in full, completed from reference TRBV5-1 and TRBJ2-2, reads KAGVTQTPRYLIKTRGQQVTLSCSPISGHRSVSWYQQTPGQGLQFLFEYFSETQRNKGNFPGRFSGRQFSNSRSEMNVSTLELGDSALYLCASSLGAGGPNGELFFGEGSRLTVL.